This T cell receptor (beta chain) was retrieved from a study of T cell responses to AZD1222 COVID-19 vaccine. Broader study findings: Across spike, vaccine-associated CD4 TCRs were found, dominant at 160-218 and 743-854.

The data were produced by immunoSEQ multiplex PCR, yet TCRdb's version contains in-frame clones alone and is incomplete. This sample has 90,000 to 150,000 clones, with 80% to 90% found just once. With respect to this clone: Its antigen is undetermined.

Per the germline V gene, CDR1 is SGHTA and CDR2 is FQGTGA. CDR3 length equals 13 residues. The V and J ends lost 5 bases and 6 bases, in that order; junction bases with no gene match: 6. This receptor was taken from an adult in good health. The V gene is TRBV7-3, the J gene TRBJ2-7, with 8 bases lining up with TRBD1. The sequencing here drew on peripheral blood, taken on day 0 of AZD1222 vaccination. CDR3 nucleotides: TGTGCCAGCAGCGCGGACAGGGTCTCCGAGCAGTACTTC. Translated: CASSADRVSEQYF.